Listed here are 11 T cell receptor beta chains from one sample, sequenced in a study of molecular identifiers for immune sequencing clone quantification. TCRdb used MiXCR to reprocess the PCR reads, holding one entry per CDR3 protein. The data contain 300,000 to 350,000 distinct CDR3 sequences, 20% to 25% of them singletons. The specimen sequenced was naive CD8+ T cells from blood, with Jurkat cell RNA spiked in. Subset: FACS-sorted CD8+CD4-CCR7+CD45RA+ naive T cells. All receptors come from a human donor in good health. Some libraries in this study had Jurkat cell RNA spiked in.

Details on this clonotype: Its ends do not fully match the called genes, so a read error is possible. The chain uses TRBV19 and TRBJ2-3; perhaps D is TRBD1 or TRBD2 (5 bases each). The V gene's germline CDR1 is LNHDA and CDR2 SQIVND (reference sequence). There are 17 residues in the CDR3. CDR3 residues: CSSSTRGSMSRTDTQYF. DNA for the CDR3: TGTTCCAGTAGTACCCGGGGCAGCATGTCTCGGACAGATACGCAGTATTTT. Filled out from reference TRBV19 and TRBJ2-3, the complete variable domain reads DGGITQSPKYLFRKEGQNVTLSCEQNLNHDAMYWYRQDPGQGLRLIYYSQIVNDFQKGDIAEGYSVSREKKESFPLTVTSAQKNPTAFYLCSSSTRGSMSRTDTQYFGPGTRLTVL.

This clonotype has a handful of counts. V is TRBV20-1 and J is TRBJ2-4; D assignment may be TRBD1 or TRBD2 (5 bases each). The CDR3 contains 13 residues. V lost 5 bases and J lost 8, with 16 bases in between. Germline lookup yields CDR1 DFQATT and CDR2 SNEGSKA (reference sequence). The CDR3 DNA sequence: TGCAGTGCTCTCGAGGGGCTAGAAGACATTCAGTACTTC. It yields the protein CSALEGLEDIQYF.

This clonotype was recorded many times. The chain has TRBV7-9 and TRBJ2-6; D gene unclear. The CDR3 length is 15 residues. The germline gives CDR1 SEHNR, CDR2 FQNEAQ (reference sequence). Between the trimmed V and J ends, which lost 4 bases and 1 base, there was a span of 8 bases. This CDR3 reads CASSSPISGANVLTF. The CDR3 DNA follows: TGTGCCAGCAGCTCACCGATTTCTGGGGCCAACGTCCTGACTTTC.

The V gene is TRBV29-1, the J gene TRBJ2-7, with D uncertain. Germline assignment: CDR1 SQVTM and CDR2 ANQGSEA. The V and J ends lost 7 bases and 3 bases respectively, with 16 bases between them. The CDR3 has 13 amino acids. CDR3 protein: CSGSFSESYEQYF. The CDR3 region has the DNA TGCAGCGGGTCCTTCAGTGAAAGCTACGAGCAGTACTTC.

This clonotype was seen repeatedly, ten times or more. The chain is built from TRBV12-3 or TRBV12-4 and TRBJ2-1, with D hard to call. V was cut by 6 bases and J by 9 bases, with 27 bases left in between. This CDR3 is 17 amino acids long. Here the CDR3 reads CASSPKPVERAKGEQFF. The CDR3 coding sequence is TGTGCCAGCAGCCCCAAGCCGGTTGAGAGAGCTAAAGGTGAGCAGTTCTTC.

In this sample, this clonotype turned up many times. J is TRBJ1-1 and V is TRBV14; D remains unclear. CDR3 size: 14 residues. The V gene's germline CDR1 is SGHDN and CDR2 FVKESK. V shed 1 base and J shed 4 bases, with 10 bases lying between them. This CDR3 is CASSQVGLGTEAFF. In DNA form, the CDR3 reads TGTGCCAGCAGCCAAGTGGGGTTAGGCACTGAAGCTTTCTTT.

V and J are TRBV4-1 and TRBJ2-1, with 11 bases identical to TRBD2. The CDR3 is 17 amino acids. The V segment lost 0 bases and the J segment 9 bases; nucleotides outside the gene matches: 10. The germline V gene encodes CDR1 MGHRA and CDR2 YSYEKL. The CDR3 spells CASSQDRSVAGGPEQFF. In DNA, the CDR3 is TGCGCCAGCAGCCAAGATCGATCGGTAGCGGGAGGGCCTGAGCAGTTCTTC.

This clonotype was seen only once. This could be a read error, since a much larger clone is one nucleotide away. This chain connects TRBV5-6 to TRBJ2-3; either TRBD1 or TRBD2 may fit D (5 bases each). Germline V gene sequence: CDR1 SGHDT, CDR2 YYEEEE. The CDR3 totals 16 residues. V was pared by 2 bases and J by 5 bases, with 18 bases between. The CDR3 DNA reads TGTGCCAGCAGCTTTTTGGGACCAGGAGAGATAGATACGCAGTATTTT. Encoded protein: CASSFLGPGEIDTQYF.

With respect to this clonotype: Given a much more abundant clone one base away, this may be a read error. The chain couples TRBV19 to TRBJ2-1, with TRBD1 identical over 7 bases. This CDR3 is 15 amino acids long. Germline CDR1 and CDR2: LNHDA and SQIVND (reference sequence). With V trimmed by 6 bases and J by 10 bases, 15 bases remained unmatched. CDR3 amino acids: CASRASARGLGEQFF. Here the CDR3 DNA reads TGTGCCAGTAGGGCTTCAGCGAGGGGGCTCGGAGAGCAGTTCTTC.

Regarding this clonotype: The germline gene is not matched at one end of the junction; a read error may be the cause. The chain has TRBV19 and TRBJ2-4; unclear D gene. Germline-derived CDR1 and CDR2 are LNHDA and SQIVND (reference sequence). CDR3 length equals 15 residues. CDR3 in DNA: TGTGTCAGTAGTATAGACGATGGCTCTGGAAACATTCAGTACTTC. As protein: CVSSIDDGSGNIQYF.

This clonotype was counted many times. The rearrangement links TRBV7-9 to TRBJ2-2, with a tentative D call TRBD2 (5 bases). Trimming shortened V by 4 bases and J by 6 bases, and 21 bases separated the two germline ends. The length of the CDR3 is 17 residues. Germline V gives CDR1 SEHNR, CDR2 FQNEAQ (reference sequence). CDR3 sequence reads: CASSSNPDYGLAGELFF. Here the CDR3 DNA reads TGTGCCAGCAGCTCGAACCCAGACTATGGGTTGGCCGGGGAGCTGTTTTTT.